The T cell receptor beta chain under discussion was sequenced for a study of blood T cell repertoires in COVID-19. Original data processing: How many nucleated cells were present was estimated from reference gene primer amplification. The method was immunoSEQ multiplex PCR; TCRdb's version includes in-frame clones alone and lacks a portion of them. That table supplies the V and J calls and clone size; D and trimming were determined from the DNA. The sample comprises around 82,000 clones, about 88% of which are singletons, and 6% to 6.5% rests with the top ten. V lost 0 bases to trimming and J lost 6 bases, with 13 bases between them. Germline CDR1 reads SGDLS; CDR2 reads YYNGEE. CDR3 length: 14 residues.

The sequenced sample consisted of peripheral blood. The chain uses TRBV9 and TRBJ2-7, with TRBD1 as a possible D gene (7 bases). This TCR came from an older man with COVID-19, enrolled during active disease. CDR3 nucleotide sequence: TGTGCCAGCAGCGTAGGGAGGGGGCTTAGCGAGCAGTACTTC. It translates to CASSVGRGLSEQYF.